This TCR beta chain was captured by sequencing in a study of CD8 T cells in Susac syndrome. Reverse transcription used roughly 0.45 to 1 ug RNA and random hexamers. TCRdb ran MiXCR on the immunoSEQ multiplex PCR reads and lists one entry per CDR3 protein. The sample lists 130,000 to 150,000 distinct CDR3 sequences, nearly 95% occurring once. The junction had 4 bases not matched to a gene; V was cut back by 3 bases and J by 5 bases. CDR1 and CDR2 (germline): SGDLS, YYNGEE. The CDR3 loop spans 13 amino acids. Age- and sex-matched healthy donors served as the control group. Both CD4+ and CD8+ T cells were negatively isolated, and TEMRA cells underwent FACS enrichment.

The receptor was derived from a human donor in good health. Sequencing was carried out using CD8+ T cells from PBMCs. The rearrangement uses TRBV9 and TRBJ1-2; 7 nucleotides align to TRBD1. The CDR3 DNA sequence: TGTGCCAGCAGCGAGACAGGGCAGTATGGCTACACCTTC. Translation gives CASSETGQYGYTF.